The TCR beta chain under discussion was sequenced for a study of cytomegalovirus exposure and HLA in healthy donors. Study at large: Earlier results showed 120 million or so unique TCR beta sequences derived from 150 million to 200 million T cells. General study results and limits: Later findings reportedly placed an Asian-associated ancestry cluster below the approximately 670-donor mean for N-insertions.

CDR3 length: 15 amino acids. Trimming at V came to 4 bases and at J to 4 bases, leaving 6 bases not matched to a gene. Germline V CDR1 and CDR2: SGHDT, YYEEEE. These donors, healthy bone marrow donors, were studied. These donors counted as nominally healthy when sampled, but unrecorded immune exposures were likely. To note about this clone: Its specificity is not known.

Vbeta (60) and Jbeta (13) primers were used in the PCR. The method was immunoSEQ multiplex PCR; TCRdb's version includes in-frame clones alone and lacks a portion of them. The table has 100,000 to 150,000 clones, 70% to 90% seen once; the top ten hold around 20%. The TCR comes from a man younger than 35 in good health and CMV-seropositive. The sample taken for sequencing was PBMCs. The chain carries TRBV5-6 and TRBJ1-3; the match to TRBD1 covers 9 bases. DNA of the CDR3: TGTGCCAGCAGCCCGACCGGGACAGGGGGAAACACCATATATTTT. Residues: CASSPTGTGGNTIYF.